This T cell receptor beta chain is from a study of cytomegalovirus exposure and HLA in healthy donors. Germline V gene lookup returns CDR1 ENHRY and CDR2 SYGVKD. This CDR3 region has 14 residues. Between the trimmed V and J ends, which lost 0 bases and 2 bases, there was a span of 8 bases. Findings and limits, study-wide: Excluded were some V segments that proved indistinguishable, including TRBV6-2 and TRBV6-3. Rare sequences made up most TCRs, while some public TCRs were found in many donors.

Both 60 Vbeta primers and 13 Jbeta primers went into the PCR. Here immunoSEQ multiplex PCR was the method, and the copy in TCRdb shows in-frame clones only, minus some. In the table there are about 130,000 clones, approximately 69% of which are singletons. Turning to this clone: Antigen: not known.

The sequence was collected from a man in his forties or fifties in good health and CMV-seropositive. The chain recombines TRBV10-3 with TRBJ2-7; D not resolved. Sequenced input: PBMCs. The CDR3, as DNA: TGTGCCATCAGTGAGTCGGGCAGGCCCTACGAGCAGTACTTC. This gives the protein CAISESGRPYEQYF.